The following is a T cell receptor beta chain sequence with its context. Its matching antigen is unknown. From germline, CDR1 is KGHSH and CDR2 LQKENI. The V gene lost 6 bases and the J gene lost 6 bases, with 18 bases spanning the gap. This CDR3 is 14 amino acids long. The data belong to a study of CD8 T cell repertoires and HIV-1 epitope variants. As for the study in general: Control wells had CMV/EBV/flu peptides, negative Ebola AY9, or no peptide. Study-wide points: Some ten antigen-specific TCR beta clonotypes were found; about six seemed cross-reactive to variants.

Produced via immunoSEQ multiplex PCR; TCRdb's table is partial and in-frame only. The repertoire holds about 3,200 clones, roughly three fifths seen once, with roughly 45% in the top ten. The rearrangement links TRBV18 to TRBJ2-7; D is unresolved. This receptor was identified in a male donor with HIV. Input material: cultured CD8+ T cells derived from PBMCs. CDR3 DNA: TGTGCCAGCTCGCAGCAGCCTTCGGGCGCCGAGCAGTACTTC. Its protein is CASSQQPSGAEQYF.